The TCR beta chain under discussion was sequenced for a study of T cell responses to AZD1222 COVID-19 vaccine. Study at large: Analysis merged second doses at about 4 or about 12 weeks. Findings and caveats of the study: Scientists sampled the repertoires only once the peak T cell response had passed. The span of vaccine-associated CD4 TCRs extended across spike, with dominance at 160-218 and 743-854.

There are 11 residues in the CDR3. Germline CDR1 is MNHEY and CDR2 is SVGEGT. Between the trimmed V and J ends, which lost 6 bases and 7 bases, there was a span of 7 bases. Data came from immunoSEQ multiplex PCR; TCRdb stores just in-frame clones and leaves some out. The top ten clones hold around 1.7% of a sample with 140,000 to 150,000 clones, roughly 92% of them seen once. In the case of this clone: Its antigen is still unknown.

This sample comprised peripheral blood, obtained on day 0 of AZD1222 vaccination. V and J are TRBV6-2 or TRBV6-3 and TRBJ1-5; D gene unclear. The sequence came from an adult in good health. CDR3 amino acids: CASSHGQPQHF. CDR3 DNA: TGTGCCAGCAGCCATGGACAGCCCCAGCATTTT.